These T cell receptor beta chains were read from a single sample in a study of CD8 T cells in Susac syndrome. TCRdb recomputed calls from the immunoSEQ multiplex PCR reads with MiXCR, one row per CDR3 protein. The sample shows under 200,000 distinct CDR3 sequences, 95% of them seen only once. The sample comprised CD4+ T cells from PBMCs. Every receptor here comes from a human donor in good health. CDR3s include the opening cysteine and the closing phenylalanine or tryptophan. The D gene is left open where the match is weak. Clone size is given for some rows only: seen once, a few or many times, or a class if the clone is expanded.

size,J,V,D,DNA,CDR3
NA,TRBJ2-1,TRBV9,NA,TGTGCCAGCAGCGTAGCTCAGCTAGCGCGAGATCTCCACAATGAGCAGTTCTTC,CASSVAQLARDLHNEQFF
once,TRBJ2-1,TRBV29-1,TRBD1,TGCAGCGTTTCCACTACAGGGGCCAACTACAATGAGCAGTTCTTC,CSVSTTGANYNEQFF
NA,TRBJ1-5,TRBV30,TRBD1,TGTGCCTGGAGCGCGACAGGGGGCAATCAGCCCCAGCATTTT,CAWSATGGNQPQHF
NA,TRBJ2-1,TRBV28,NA,TGTGCCAGCGGGCCTTTGCATGAGCAGTTCTTC,CASGPLHEQFF
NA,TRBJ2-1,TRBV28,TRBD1,TGTGCCAGCAGCCTTACAGGGGCAGGCTCCTACAATGAGCAGTTCTTC,CASSLTGAGSYNEQFF
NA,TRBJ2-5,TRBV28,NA,TGTGCCAGCAGTTTGGTAATGGCCGCCCAAGAGACCCAGTACTTC,CASSLVMAAQETQYF
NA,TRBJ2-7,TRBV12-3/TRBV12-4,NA,TGTGCCAGCAGTTTGTCACAGGACTCCTACGAGCAGTACTTC,CASSLSQDSYEQYF
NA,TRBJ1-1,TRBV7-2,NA,TGTGCCAGCGCTTTTAGTCGGGACACTGAAGCTTTCTTT,CASAFSRDTEAFF
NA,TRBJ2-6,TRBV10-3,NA,TGTGCCATCAGTGGATCTACAGGGTCGGTACCTGGGGCCAACGTCCTGACTTTC,CAISGSTGSVPGANVLTF
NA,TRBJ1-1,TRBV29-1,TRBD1,TGCAGCGCCTGGACAGGGGCGAACACTGAAGCTTTCTTT,CSAWTGANTEAFF
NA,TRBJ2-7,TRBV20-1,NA,TGCAGTGCTAGGTCGCTACCCGAGTACGAGCAGTACTTC,CSARSLPEYEQYF
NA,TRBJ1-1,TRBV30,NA,TGTGCCTGGAGTGTAAGGCGGGGGGCTTTCTTT,CAWSVRRGAFF
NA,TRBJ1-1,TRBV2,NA,TGTGCCAGCAGTGAACTACTAGACACTGAAGCTTTCTTT,CASSELLDTEAFF
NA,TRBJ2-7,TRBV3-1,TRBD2,TGTGCCAGCAGCTTTTCCATCGGGGGGAGCTCCTACGAGCAGTACTTC,CASSFSIGGSSYEQYF
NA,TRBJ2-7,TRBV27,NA,TGTGCCAGCAGTTCCCAACACCTCGGGGAGCAGTACTTC,CASSSQHLGEQYF
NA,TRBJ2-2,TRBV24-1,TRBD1,TGTGCCACCACCGGGACAGCGAACACCGGGGAGCTGTTTTTT,CATTGTANTGELFF
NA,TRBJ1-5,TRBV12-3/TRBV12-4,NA,TGTGCCAGCACTGGGGGGGGCTCGGGCAATCAGCCCCAGCATTTT,CASTGGGSGNQPQHF
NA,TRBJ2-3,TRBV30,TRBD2,TGTGCCTGGAGTGCACTAGCGGGAGGAGTGGATACGCAGTATTTT,CAWSALAGGVDTQYF
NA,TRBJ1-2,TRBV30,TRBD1,TGTGCCTGGAGCTTGACAGGGATTACTGGCTACACCTTC,CAWSLTGITGYTF
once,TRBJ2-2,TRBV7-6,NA,TGTGCCAGCAGCTCAGTGCGGACGAACACCGGGGAGCTGTTTTTT,CASSSVRTNTGELFF
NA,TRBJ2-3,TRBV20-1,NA,TGCAGTGCGACCCTAGGAGATACGCAGTATTTT,CSATLGDTQYF
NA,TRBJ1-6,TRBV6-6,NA,TGTGCCAGCAGTTACGGCCGGGCCAATAATTCACCCCTCCACTTT,CASSYGRANNSPLHF
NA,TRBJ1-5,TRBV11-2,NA,TGTGCCAGCAGCCCATCGGTACCTGATCAGCCCCAGCATTTT,CASSPSVPDQPQHF
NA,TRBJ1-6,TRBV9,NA,TGTGCCAGCAGCGTGACCACGTCCTCCTATAATTCACCCCTCCACTTT,CASSVTTSSYNSPLHF
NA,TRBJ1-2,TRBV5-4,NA,TGTGCCAGCAGCCGGGAAGGACCTGAGGGCGCCGGCTACACCTTC,CASSREGPEGAGYTF
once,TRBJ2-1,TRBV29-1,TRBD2,TGCAGCGTCGATCCTAGCGGGAGCTACAATGAGCAGTTCTTC,CSVDPSGSYNEQFF
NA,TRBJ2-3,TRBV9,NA,TGTGCCAGCAGCGGACGGACTCAGGGCGCGGGTACAGATACGCAGTATTTT,CASSGRTQGAGTDTQYF
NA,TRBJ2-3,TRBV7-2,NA,TGTGCCAGCAGCTTAGAGGGAAGTACGCAGTATTTT,CASSLEGSTQYF
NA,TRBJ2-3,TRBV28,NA,TGTGCCAGCACCAGGCTGGGGCGTAACACAGATACGCAGTATTTT,CASTRLGRNTDTQYF
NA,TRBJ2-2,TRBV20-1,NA,TGCAGTGCTAGAGATGTCACGAACACCGGGGAGCTGTTTTTT,CSARDVTNTGELFF